The source of this T cell receptor (beta chain) is a study of metastatic and nonmetastatic thyroid tumors. General study findings and limits: Malignant thyroid tumors reportedly exceeded benign nodules significantly in TCR beta diversity, with the difference appearing in blood and tumor.

In the original workflow: Building a distant-metastasis classifier for papillary thyroid cancer drew on CDR3 differences across clinicopathological groups. TCRdb used MiXCR to call clones anew from the PCR reads. The V and J calls here are based on TCRdb, not the publication. The sample holds 25,000 to 35,000 clones, roughly 3.7% seen once. Remarks on this clone: What it recognizes is unknown.

Not a single patient had been given any form of treatment at any point before undergoing thyroid surgery. Germline V gene data show CDR1 as SGHRS and CDR2 as YFSETQ. Trimming pared 0 bases from V and 7 bases from J, leaving 16 bases between. This CDR3 contains 15 residues. The TCR comes from a female donor with papillary thyroid cancer or a benign thyroid nodule (not recorded which). Some clones in this sample may be carry-over from other donors' samples. This rearrangement joins TRBV5-1 to TRBJ1-1; D is undetermined. Specimen: blood. CDR3 amino acids: CASSLEGMIAREAFF. CDR3 DNA sequence: TGCGCCAGCAGCTTGGAAGGCATGATTGCACGTGAAGCTTTCTTT.